Given below is one T cell receptor beta chain in context. The data are from a study of blood T cell repertoires in COVID-19. As for the study in general: Whether acute or convalescent, the COVID-19 samples came from the United States, Italy and Spain. PBMCs, B-cell-depleted T cells, or T cells provided the cDNA or gDNA that made up the material.

In germline, CDR1 is MGHRA, CDR2 YSYEKL. V lost 4 bases to trimming and J lost 8 bases, with 15 bases between them. The CDR3 spans 14 residues. As originally analysed: Using reference gene primer amplification, nucleated cell counts were estimated. Assay used: immunoSEQ multiplex PCR; TCRdb lists only in-frame clones, some missing. That table is the source of V, J and clone size, and D and trimming were worked out from the DNA. The sample has 100,000 or so clones, roughly 92% seen once. Material: peripheral blood. This receptor was taken from an older man with acute or convalescent COVID-19. The rearrangement links TRBV4-1 to TRBJ2-1, with a tentative D call TRBD2 (5 bases). Written as DNA, the CDR3 is TGCGCCAGCAGCCTAGCGCAGGCCTATCATGAGCAGTTCTTC. Protein product: CASSLAQAYHEQFF.